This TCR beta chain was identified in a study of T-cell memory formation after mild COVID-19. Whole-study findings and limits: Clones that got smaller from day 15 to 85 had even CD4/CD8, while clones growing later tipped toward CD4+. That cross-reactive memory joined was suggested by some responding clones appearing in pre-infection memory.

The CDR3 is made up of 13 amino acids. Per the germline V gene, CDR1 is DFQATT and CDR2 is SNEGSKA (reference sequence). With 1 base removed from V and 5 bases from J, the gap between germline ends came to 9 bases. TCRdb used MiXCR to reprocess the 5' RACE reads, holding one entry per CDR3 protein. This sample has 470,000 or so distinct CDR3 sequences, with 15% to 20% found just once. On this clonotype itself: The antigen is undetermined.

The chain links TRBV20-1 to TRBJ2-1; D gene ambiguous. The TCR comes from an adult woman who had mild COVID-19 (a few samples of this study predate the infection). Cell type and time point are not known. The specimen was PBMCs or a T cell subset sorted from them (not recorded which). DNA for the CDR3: TGCAGTGCTAGAGGGAGCTTCGACAATGAGCAGTTCTTC. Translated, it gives CSARGSFDNEQFF.